This T cell receptor (beta chain) emerged from a study of spatial heterogeneity in lung cancer. Time point here: sample taken at primary tumor resection. From tumor, nontumor lung or frozen PBMC, whole RNA was taken unsorted for sequencing. Points from the study as a whole: Counts that tracked tumor mutation counts were those of expanded intratumoral alpha and beta TCRs.

V shed 4 bases and J 5 bases; nucleotides not matched to a gene: 6. There are 15 residues in the CDR3. Germline CDR1 reads KGHDR; CDR2 reads SFDVKD. TCR cDNA molecules each carried a unique molecular identifier. Each CDR3 protein is one row after TCRdb ran MiXCR on the 5' RACE reads. The sample has under 9,500 distinct CDR3 sequences; just over 8% are singletons. In its sample, this clonotype was seen many times. What it binds is not known. Being off target in a library aimed at alpha chains, this beta chain has a size of little meaning. The source was lung tumor tissue, collected at surgery. The clonotype originates from a male donor with early-stage non-small cell lung cancer. This sequence joins TRBV24-1 and TRBJ2-1, with 8 nucleotides matching TRBD1. This CDR3 is CATSDPTGDHNEQFF. CDR3 bases: TGTGCCACCAGTGACCCGACAGGGGACCACAATGAGCAGTTCTTC.